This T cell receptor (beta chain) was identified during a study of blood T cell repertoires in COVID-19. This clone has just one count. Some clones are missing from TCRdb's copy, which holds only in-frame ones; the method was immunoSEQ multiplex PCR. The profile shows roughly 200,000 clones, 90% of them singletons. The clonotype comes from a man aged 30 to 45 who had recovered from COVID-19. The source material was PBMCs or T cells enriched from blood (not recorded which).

Here the CDR3 reads CASSVGAGHYNEQFF. The CDR3 coding sequence is TGTGCCAGCAGCGTAGGTGCGGGGCACTACAATGAGCAGTTCTTC. The genes are TRBV9 and TRBJ2-1; the D gene is possibly TRBD2 (6 bases). V lost 0 bases and J lost 3, with 10 bases in between. There are 15 residues in the CDR3. CDR1 SGDLS and CDR2 YYNGEE come from the germline V gene.